This TCR beta chain was obtained from a study of T cell changes during pregnancy in multiple sclerosis. This table comes from immunoSEQ multiplex PCR, and its TCRdb copy is limited to in-frame clones, with some not included. The profile shows tens of thousands of clones, approximately 93% of them singletons. The CDR3 sequence is 12 residues long. V was trimmed by 5 bases and J by 5 bases, leaving 7 bases between them. The germline CDR1 and CDR2 sequences are MDHEN and SYDVKM. The gene calls are TRBV28 and TRBJ1-5, with D uncertain. This material consisted of peripheral blood, taken in the first trimester of pregnancy. The clonotype originates from a female donor with multiple sclerosis, enrolled in a pregnancy study. CDR3 nucleotides: TGTGCCAGCAGTACCGGGTATCAGCCCCAGCATTTT. Encoded protein: CASSTGYQPQHF.